This T cell receptor (beta chain) was documented in a study of T cells in Graves' hyperthyroidism and ophthalmopathy. Study-level results: Most expanded thyroid clonotypes above 0.001 also appeared in blood.

CDR1 is MNHEY and CDR2 is SMNVEV in the germline V gene (reference sequence). There are 16 residues in the CDR3. Trimming removed 4 bases at V and 0 bases at J, with 15 bases between. This clonotype appeared a few times. The target antigen is unknown. TCR beta CDR3 regions were amplified from RNA transcripts. First-round RT-PCR with HTBI primers amplified the TCR CDR3 region. TCRdb re-analysed the multiplex PCR reads in MiXCR, keeping a single row per CDR3 protein. The sample shows approximately 370,000 distinct CDR3 sequences, about a sixth of them seen only once. Sequencing was performed on blood. The sequence derives from a woman in her twenties or thirties with Graves' hyperthyroidism that later progressed to Graves' ophthalmopathy. The V call is TRBV27, the J call TRBJ1-2; D perhaps matches TRBD1 (6 bases). CDR3 bases: TGTGCCAGCAGTTCCATCAACAGGGAGGCTAACTATGGCTACACCTTC. As protein: CASSSINREANYGYTF.